This TCR beta chain came from a study of shared clonotypes between healthy human individuals. General study results and limits: Depth of sequencing was expected to influence donor clonotype sharing. Relative to memory subsets, naive subsets generally showed larger estimated richness.

In the original workflow: ImmunoSEQ yielded junction-only sequences lacking quality scores, so filtering differed. Clones were read by immunoSEQ multiplex PCR, and TCRdb kept only the in-frame ones, dropping some. V and J calls and clone size are those listed in that table; D and trimming were worked out from the DNA. Of about 2.1 million clones listed, 90% to 95% are singletons. Positively selected for CCR7, the CD45RO-negative cells used as naive CD8 cells excluded terminally differentiated effector memory CD45RA+ cells. Of note for this clone: Its antigen is currently unknown.

CDR1 and CDR2 (germline): MDHEN, SYDVKM. The CDR3 runs 18 residues. With V trimmed by 4 bases and J by 4 bases, 15 bases remained unmatched. Sequences were obtained from naive CD8+ T cells from PBMCs. The TCR was taken from a man between 18 and 29 years old in good health. Some clones in this sample may be carry-over from other donors' samples. The gene calls are TRBV28 and TRBJ1-2; 10 nucleotides match TRBD1. The CDR3 sequence: CASSSVPGQGFGPYGYTF. The CDR3 DNA reads TGTGCCAGCAGTTCCGTCCCGGGACAGGGGTTCGGACCCTATGGCTACACCTTC.